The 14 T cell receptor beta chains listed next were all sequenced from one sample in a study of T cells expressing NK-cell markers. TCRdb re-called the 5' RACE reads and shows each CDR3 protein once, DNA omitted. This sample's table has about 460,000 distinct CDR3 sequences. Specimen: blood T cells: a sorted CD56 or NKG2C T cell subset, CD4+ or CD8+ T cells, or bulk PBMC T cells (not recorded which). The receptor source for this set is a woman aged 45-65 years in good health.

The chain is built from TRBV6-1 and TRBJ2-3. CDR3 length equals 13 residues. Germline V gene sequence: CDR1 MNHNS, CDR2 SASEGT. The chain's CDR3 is CASSGQYTDTQYF.

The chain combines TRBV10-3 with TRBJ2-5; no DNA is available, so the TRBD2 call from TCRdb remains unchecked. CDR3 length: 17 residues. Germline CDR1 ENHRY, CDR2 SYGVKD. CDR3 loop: CAISESRAGAGEETQYF.

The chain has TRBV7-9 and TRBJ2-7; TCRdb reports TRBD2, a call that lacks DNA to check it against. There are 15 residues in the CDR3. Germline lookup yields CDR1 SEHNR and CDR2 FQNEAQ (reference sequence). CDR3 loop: CASSRLAGGPHEQYF.

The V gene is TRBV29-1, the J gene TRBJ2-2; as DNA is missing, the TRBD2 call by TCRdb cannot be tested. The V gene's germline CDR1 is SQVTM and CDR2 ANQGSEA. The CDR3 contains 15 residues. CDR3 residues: CSAAGVGRVGGELFF.

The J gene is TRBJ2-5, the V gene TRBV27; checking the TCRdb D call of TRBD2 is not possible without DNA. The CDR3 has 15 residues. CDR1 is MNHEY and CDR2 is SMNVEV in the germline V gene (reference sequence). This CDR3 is CASRASGAIQETQYF.

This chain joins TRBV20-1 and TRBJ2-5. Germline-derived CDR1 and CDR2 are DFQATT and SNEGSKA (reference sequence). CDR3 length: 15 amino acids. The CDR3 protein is CSARVLAGKRETQYF.

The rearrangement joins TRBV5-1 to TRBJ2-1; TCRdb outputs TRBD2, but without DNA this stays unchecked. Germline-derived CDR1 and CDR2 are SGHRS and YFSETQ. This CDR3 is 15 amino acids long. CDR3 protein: CASSLGRLGYNEQFF.

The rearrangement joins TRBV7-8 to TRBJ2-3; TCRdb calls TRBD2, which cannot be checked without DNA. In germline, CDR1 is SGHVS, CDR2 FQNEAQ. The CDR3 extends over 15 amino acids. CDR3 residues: CASSLGGLFTDTQYF.

The CDR3 here is CASREGAGTDTQYF. V usage is TRBV5-1 and J usage is TRBJ2-3; there is no DNA to check the TCRdb D call of TRBD2. The germline gives CDR1 SGHRS, CDR2 YFSETQ. The CDR3 has 14 residues. Looking up the rest from reference TRBV5-1 and TRBJ2-3 gives the full variable domain: KAGVTQTPRYLIKTRGQQVTLSCSPISGHRSVSWYQQTPGQGLQFLFEYFSETQRNKGNFPGRFSGRQFSNSRSEMNVSTLELGDSALYLCASREGAGTDTQYFGPGTRLTVL.

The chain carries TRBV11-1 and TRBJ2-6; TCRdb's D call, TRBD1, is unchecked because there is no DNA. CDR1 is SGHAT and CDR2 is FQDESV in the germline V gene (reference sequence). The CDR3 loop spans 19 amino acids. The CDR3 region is CASSLVPTGRSSGANVLTF.

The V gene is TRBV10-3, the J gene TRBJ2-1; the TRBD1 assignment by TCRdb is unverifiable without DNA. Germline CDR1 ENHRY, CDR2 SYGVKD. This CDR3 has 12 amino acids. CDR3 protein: CAIKTGENEQFF.

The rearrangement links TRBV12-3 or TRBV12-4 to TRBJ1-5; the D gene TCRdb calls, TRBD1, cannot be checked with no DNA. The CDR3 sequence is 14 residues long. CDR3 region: CASSFRPGNQPQHF.

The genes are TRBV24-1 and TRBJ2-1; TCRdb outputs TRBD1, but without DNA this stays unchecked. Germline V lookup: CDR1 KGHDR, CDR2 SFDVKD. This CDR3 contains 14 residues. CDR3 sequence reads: CATADRTTFDEQFF.

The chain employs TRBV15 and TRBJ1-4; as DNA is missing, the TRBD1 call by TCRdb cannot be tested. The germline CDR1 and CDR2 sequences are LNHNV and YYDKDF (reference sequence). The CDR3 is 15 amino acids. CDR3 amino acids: CATSSNRAANEKLFF.